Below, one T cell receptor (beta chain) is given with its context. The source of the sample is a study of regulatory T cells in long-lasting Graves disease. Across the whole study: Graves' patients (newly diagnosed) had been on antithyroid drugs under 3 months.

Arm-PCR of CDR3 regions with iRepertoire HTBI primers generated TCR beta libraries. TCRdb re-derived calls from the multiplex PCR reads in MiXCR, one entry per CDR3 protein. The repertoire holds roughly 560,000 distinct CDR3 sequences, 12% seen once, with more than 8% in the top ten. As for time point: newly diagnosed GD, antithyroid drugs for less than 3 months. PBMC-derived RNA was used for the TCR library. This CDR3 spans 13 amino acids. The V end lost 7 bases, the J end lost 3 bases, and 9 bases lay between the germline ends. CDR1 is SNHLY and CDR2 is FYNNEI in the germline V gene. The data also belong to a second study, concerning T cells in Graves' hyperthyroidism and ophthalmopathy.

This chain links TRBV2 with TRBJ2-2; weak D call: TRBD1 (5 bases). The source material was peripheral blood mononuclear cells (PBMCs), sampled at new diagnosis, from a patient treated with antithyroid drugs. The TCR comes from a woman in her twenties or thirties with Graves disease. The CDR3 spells CASKGDDTGELFF. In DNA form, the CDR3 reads TGTGCCAGCAAAGGGGATGACACCGGGGAGCTGTTTTTT.